The 32 T cell receptor beta chains below all came from one sample that was sequenced in a study of response to subunit inactivated influenza vaccine. One entry per CDR3 protein results from TCRdb running MiXCR on the RT-PCR reads. In the table there are just under 550,000 distinct CDR3 sequences, around 25% of which are singletons. These same data were also listed under a study on T cells expressing NK-cell markers. This second report adds: cDNA encoding TCR beta was synthesized via 5'RACE template switching incorporating UMIs.

Sequencing used CD4+ T cells sorted from PBMCs, obtained roughly 12 days after vaccination. Source of these receptors: a man in his fifties or sixties who received an inactivated influenza vaccine.

There are a few counts of this clonotype. V is TRBV7-9 and J is TRBJ2-7, with 8 bases identical to TRBD1. The CDR3 is 13 residues long. Unmatched junction bases numbered 6, after V lost 6 bases and J lost 5 bases. Germline V gene data show CDR1 as SEHNR and CDR2 as FQNEAQ (reference sequence). CDR3 sequence (DNA): TGTGCCAGCAGTCCCAGGGGGCCCGACGAGCAGTACTTC. This sequence encodes CASSPRGPDEQYF.

The V gene is TRBV7-2, the J gene TRBJ2-1; 7 bases fit TRBD2. Germline assignment: CDR1 SGHTA and CDR2 FQGNSA. This CDR3 is built from 14 residues. Trimming removed 1 base from V and 8 bases from J; junction bases left unmatched: 5. The CDR3 spells CASSLGTRAYEQFF. In DNA form, the CDR3 reads TGTGCCAGCAGCTTAGGGACTAGGGCGTATGAGCAGTTCTTC.

This sequence joins TRBV12-3 or TRBV12-4 and TRBJ2-7; weak D call: TRBD1 (5 bases). This CDR3 is 17 amino acids long. The V end was cut by 2 bases, the J end by 5 bases, with 22 bases between. CDR3 in amino acids: CASSLSIAGSGSDEQYF. The CDR3 DNA reads as TGTGCCAGCAGTTTATCCATAGCAGGGTCAGGTAGTGACGAGCAGTACTTC.

There are a few counts of this clonotype. The chain combines TRBV29-1 with TRBJ2-7, with 8 bases lining up with TRBD2. J lost 6 bases, V lost 7 bases, and 14 bases had no gene match. Germline V CDR1 and CDR2: SQVTM, ANQGSEA. The CDR3 is made up of 14 amino acids. CDR3: CSATSFRTSFEQYF. The DNA for the CDR3 is TGCAGCGCCACATCGTTTCGGACTAGCTTCGAGCAGTACTTC.

This clonotype was found a few times. This chain links TRBV4-2 with TRBJ2-7; D unresolved. The CDR3 contains 14 residues. Germline V gene lookup returns CDR1 LGHNA and CDR2 YNFKEQ. Trimming took off 2 bases at V and 4 bases at J, with 12 bases between the two ends. The CDR3 reads CASSQPGSRYEQYF. As DNA, the CDR3 is TGTGCCAGCAGCCAACCTGGTTCACGGTACGAGCAGTACTTC.

The sample holds a few counts of this clonotype. The rearrangement links TRBV10-3 to TRBJ2-5; D is unresolved. This CDR3 spans 11 amino acids. Germline V lookup: CDR1 ENHRY, CDR2 SYGVKD. The ends were cut back, 6 bases at V and 3 bases at J, with 5 bases in the middle. CDR3 amino acids: CAISEKETQYF. Here the CDR3 DNA reads TGTGCCATCAGCGAGAAAGAGACCCAGTACTTC.

This clonotype came up once. The chain employs TRBV5-1 and TRBJ2-5; 8 bases are shared with TRBD1. The CDR3 has 15 amino acids. The V gene's germline CDR1 is SGHRS and CDR2 YFSETQ. Trimming at V came to 1 base and at J to 5 bases, leaving 7 bases not matched to a gene. The CDR3 loop is CASSLWGQARETQYF. The CDR3 DNA follows: TGCGCCAGCAGCTTGTGGGGACAGGCTCGCGAGACCCAGTACTTC. The whole variable domain, filled in from reference TRBV5-1 and TRBJ2-5, reads KAGVTQTPRYLIKTRGQQVTLSCSPISGHRSVSWYQQTPGQGLQFLFEYFSETQRNKGNFPGRFSGRQFSNSRSEMNVSTLELGDSALYLCASSLWGQARETQYFGPGTRLLVL.

This clonotype was seen a handful of times. The chain carries TRBV20-1 and TRBJ2-3; D is perhaps TRBD2 (6 bases). Germline values: CDR1 DFQATT, CDR2 SNEGSKA (reference sequence). Trimming removed 6 bases at V and 1 base at J, with 20 bases between. The CDR3 has 16 residues. CDR3 loop: CSARDFARSGTDTQYF. DNA for the CDR3: TGCAGTGCCCGGGACTTCGCGCGGTCGGGCACAGATACGCAGTATTTT.

This clonotype has just a few counts. The DNA for the CDR3 is TGCGCCAGCAGTCAGACAGGCCTTCTCCACGAGCAGTACTTC. Protein product: CASSQTGLLHEQYF. V and J are TRBV5-1 and TRBJ2-7; D is possibly TRBD1 (6 bases). Germline values: CDR1 SGHRS, CDR2 YFSETQ. This CDR3 has 14 amino acids. V lost 5 bases and J 5 bases, leaving 17 bases between the germline ends.

This clonotype showed up just a few times. The genes are TRBV6-1 and TRBJ1-1; D unclear. CDR3 length: 14 residues. Germline CDR1 is MNHNS and CDR2 is SASEGT. The V end lost 7 bases, the J end lost 1 base, and 13 bases lay between the germline ends. The DNA for the CDR3 is TGTGCCAGCACCTACACCAACGAGAACACTGAAGCTTTCTTT. Translating gives CASTYTNENTEAFF.

The rearrangement uses TRBV2 and TRBJ2-1, with 10 nucleotides matching TRBD2. V was pared by 1 base and J by 7 bases, with 7 bases of the junction left unmatched. CDR1 and CDR2 (germline): SNHLY, FYNNEI. This CDR3 is built from 16 residues. The CDR3 DNA reads TGTGCCAGCAGTGAAGATTCTAGCGGGAGAGGAAATGAGCAGTTCTTC. This codes for CASSEDSSGRGNEQFF.

The table lists this clonotype with a few counts. The rearrangement links TRBV6-6 to TRBJ2-7; TRBD2 agrees at 10 bases. CDR1 MNHNY and CDR2 SVGAGI come from the germline V gene (reference sequence). Trimming took 7 bases from V and 5 from J; bases not matched to a gene: 5. CDR3 size: 13 residues. The DNA for the CDR3 is TGTGCCAGCAAAGCGGGAGGGCTCAACGAGCAGTACTTC. Protein sequence: CASKAGGLNEQYF.

J is TRBJ2-7 and V is TRBV12-3 or TRBV12-4; D perhaps matches TRBD2 (6 bases). Trimming removed 7 bases at V and 10 bases at J, with 20 bases between. The CDR3 loop spans 13 amino acids. Here the CDR3 DNA reads TGTGCCAGCACCCCGACGGCGGGGCCGTTCCAGTACTTC. This codes for CASTPTAGPFQYF.

The chain combines TRBV7-2 with TRBJ2-6; D not certain. Germline CDR1 reads SGHTA; CDR2 reads FQGNSA. The CDR3 has 17 amino acids. V shed 3 bases and J shed 0 bases, with 12 bases lying between them. CDR3 sequence: CASSFRQFTSGANVLTF. The CDR3 region has the DNA TGTGCCAGCAGCTTTAGACAATTTACCTCTGGGGCCAACGTCCTGACTTTC.

This clonotype was recorded a few times. V usage is TRBV6-2 or TRBV6-3 and J usage is TRBJ2-2; D remains ambiguous. V was cut by 2 bases and J by 4 bases, with 11 bases left in between. Germline V gives CDR1 MNHEY, CDR2 SVGEGT. This CDR3 has 15 residues. The CDR3 sequence is CASSYPGPGTGELFF. The DNA of the CDR3 is TGTGCCAGCAGTTACCCCGGACCGGGCACCGGGGAGCTGTTTTTT.

This chain connects TRBV23-1 to TRBJ2-5; D may be TRBD1 or TRBD2 (5 bases each). TRBV23-1 is known as an ORF, though its function is uncertain. This CDR3 contains 17 residues. V lost 1 base to trimming and J lost 1 base, with 16 bases between them. The CDR3 DNA sequence: TGCGCCAGCAGTCAATTGTTTGGGGGACGGTCCCAAGAGACCCAGTACTTC. Translating gives CASSQLFGGRSQETQYF.

The V gene is TRBV4-2, the J gene TRBJ1-5; D is undetermined. Trimming left V 0 bases short and J 6 bases short, with 6 bases between. Germline CDR1 reads LGHNA; CDR2 reads YNFKEQ. CDR3 length: 13 amino acids. This chain's CDR3 is CASSQDDGQPQHF. CDR3 DNA sequence: TGTGCCAGCAGCCAAGATGACGGTCAGCCCCAGCATTTT.

This sequence joins TRBV5-1 and TRBJ2-1; D remains unclear. CDR1 is SGHRS and CDR2 is YFSETQ in the germline V gene. V was clipped by 3 bases and J by 7 bases, with 14 bases between them. The CDR3 has 14 residues. The CDR3 DNA sequence: TGCGCCAGCAGCTCCCGCGGCTGGGGTAATGAGCAGTTCTTC. Amino acids: CASSSRGWGNEQFF.

V usage is TRBV24-1 and J usage is TRBJ1-2; D is unresolved. The CDR3 has 12 amino acids. Germline CDR1 and CDR2: KGHDR and SFDVKD. Trimming stripped 4 bases from V and 6 bases from J, with 8 bases between. The CDR3 loop is CATSDPGDGYTF. CDR3 coding DNA: TGTGCCACCAGTGACCCCGGGGATGGCTACACCTTC.

This clonotype has ten or more counts. This chain links TRBV30 with TRBJ2-1; 9 bases fit TRBD2. With V trimmed by 4 bases and J by 4 bases, 5 bases remained unmatched. CDR1 and CDR2 (germline): GTSNPN, SVGIG (reference sequence). The CDR3 consists of 14 residues. The CDR3 spells CAWNSGGPYNEQFF. The CDR3 region has the DNA TGTGCCTGGAATAGCGGGGGACCTTACAATGAGCAGTTCTTC.

This clonotype showed up many times. The V call is TRBV5-1, the J call TRBJ2-7, with 10 bases identical to TRBD2. CDR3 length: 15 amino acids. CDR1 is SGHRS and CDR2 is YFSETQ in the germline V gene. The ends lost 0 bases at V and 4 bases at J; junction bases unmatched: 4. CDR3 protein: CASSLGTSGAYEQYF. The CDR3 nucleotides are TGCGCCAGCAGCTTGGGGACTAGCGGTGCTTACGAGCAGTACTTC. The whole variable domain, remainder taken from reference TRBV5-1 and TRBJ2-7, is KAGVTQTPRYLIKTRGQQVTLSCSPISGHRSVSWYQQTPGQGLQFLFEYFSETQRNKGNFPGRFSGRQFSNSRSEMNVSTLELGDSALYLCASSLGTSGAYEQYFGPGTRLTVT.

The chain employs TRBV4-1 and TRBJ2-7, with D perhaps matching TRBD2 (5 bases). The CDR3 contains 13 residues. V lost 1 base to trimming and J lost 6 bases, with 10 bases between them. Germline CDR1 MGHRA, CDR2 YSYEKL. CDR3 coding DNA: TGCGCCAGCAGCCAAGCTGCCGGGGTCGAGCAGTACTTC. Translating gives CASSQAAGVEQYF.

This rearrangement joins TRBV7-9 to TRBJ2-1; a possible D gene is TRBD2 (6 bases). The CDR3 runs to 14 residues. The ends were cut back, 1 base at V and 4 bases at J, with 8 bases in the middle. The germline V gene has CDR1 SEHNR and CDR2 FQNEAQ (reference sequence). The CDR3 DNA reads TGTGCCAGCAGCTTAGAGGCGGGATACAATGAGCAGTTCTTC. Translation gives CASSLEAGYNEQFF.

This clonotype was seen a few times. This chain links TRBV29-1 with TRBJ2-3; the D gene is possibly TRBD1 (6 bases). The V gene's germline CDR1 is SQVTM and CDR2 ANQGSEA. The CDR3 runs to 13 residues. Trimming left V 4 bases short and J 3 bases short, with 11 bases between. CDR3 nucleotides: TGCAGCGTTGGGATAACAGGGACAGATACGCAGTATTTT. It encodes CSVGITGTDTQYF.

This clonotype was recorded a few times. V and J are TRBV5-1 and TRBJ2-7; the D gene is possibly TRBD2 (6 bases). CDR3 length: 15 residues. The V and J ends lost 1 base and 3 bases respectively, with 14 bases between them. Germline-derived CDR1 and CDR2 are SGHRS and YFSETQ. The CDR3 here is CASSLRAGRGYEQYF. The CDR3 bases are TGCGCCAGCAGCTTGCGGGCGGGACGCGGCTACGAGCAGTACTTC.

The chain employs TRBV5-1 and TRBJ2-2; 9 nucleotides align to TRBD1. The germline gives CDR1 SGHRS, CDR2 YFSETQ. The V and J ends lost 4 bases and 6 bases, in that order; junction bases with no gene match: 13. CDR3 size: 17 residues. The CDR3 loop is CASSGSTGGMSAGELFF. Written as DNA, the CDR3 is TGCGCCAGCAGCGGGAGCACAGGGGGCATGTCCGCCGGGGAGCTGTTTTTT.

This clonotype appeared a few times. This chain connects TRBV5-1 to TRBJ2-2; weak D call: TRBD2 (6 bases). The CDR3 consists of 14 residues. Germline V gene data show CDR1 as SGHRS and CDR2 as YFSETQ. V was clipped by 4 bases and J by 4 bases, with 11 bases between them. For the CDR3, the DNA is TGCGCCAGCAGCCCGGACTATCTCACCGGGGAGCTGTTTTTT. Its translation is CASSPDYLTGELFF.

This clonotype was found a few times. The chain recombines TRBV6-1 with TRBJ2-7; 12 positions agree with TRBD1. Losses at the gene ends were 4 bases for V and 2 bases for J; bases not matched to a gene: 0. The CDR3 runs 14 residues. Germline V lookup: CDR1 MNHNS, CDR2 SASEGT. CDR3 in amino acids: CASSGDRGPYEQYF. The CDR3 coding sequence is TGTGCCAGCAGTGGGGACAGGGGGCCCTACGAGCAGTACTTC.

This clonotype was counted many times. CDR3 amino acids: CASSPRTVEAFF. As DNA, the CDR3 is TGTGCCAGCAGTCCCCGGACAGTTGAAGCTTTCTTT. The V and J genes are TRBV6-2 or TRBV6-3 and TRBJ1-1; TRBD1 is a possible D gene (6 bases). Germline CDR1 MNHEY, CDR2 SVGEGT. The V end lost 5 bases, the J end lost 7 bases, and 11 bases lay between the germline ends. The length of the CDR3 is 12 residues.

The J gene is TRBJ2-3, the V gene TRBV4-2; D ambiguous. V was shortened by 1 base and J by 3 bases, with 11 bases between the two germline ends. CDR1 and CDR2 from the germline V gene are LGHNA and YNFKEQ. This CDR3 comprises 15 residues. DNA for the CDR3: TGTGCCAGCAGCCAAGCATGGGGAACTACAGATACGCAGTATTTT. This translates into CASSQAWGTTDTQYF.

The J gene is TRBJ1-1, the V gene TRBV27, with D perhaps TRBD1 (6 bases). The CDR3 is 13 residues long. Trimming cost V 6 bases and J 6 bases, with 14 bases left between them. Germline CDR1 is MNHEY and CDR2 is SMNVEV (reference sequence). Written as DNA, the CDR3 is TGTGCCAGCAGACCAGACAGGTTCTCTGAAGCTTTCTTT. Residues: CASRPDRFSEAFF.

The table lists this clonotype with many counts. The rearrangement links TRBV7-2 to TRBJ2-1; 10 bases line up with TRBD2. The CDR3 loop spans 14 amino acids. Germline V gene sequence: CDR1 SGHTA, CDR2 FQGNSA. The V segment lost 6 bases and the J segment 13 bases; nucleotides outside the gene matches: 12. The CDR3 DNA reads as TGTGCCAGCAGTGATACACCGGGACTAGCGATACAGTTCTTC. This encodes CASSDTPGLAIQFF.